These 30 T cell receptor beta chains originate from one sample sequenced in a study of Graves' ophthalmopathy and Graves' hyperthyroidism. RNA transcripts served as template for amplifying TCR beta CDR3 sequences. HTBI primers were used in a first-round RT-PCR, which preceded a second-round multiplex PCR. One entry per CDR3 protein results from TCRdb running MiXCR on the multiplex PCR reads. The table records 500,000 to 800,000 distinct CDR3 sequences, roughly two fifths of them present only once. Sequencing input: peripheral blood. These receptors all stem from an adult man with Graves' ophthalmopathy.

Remarks on this clonotype: Germline and junction disagree at one end, which may indicate a read error. The V call is TRBV5-4, the J call TRBJ2-7; a possible D gene is TRBD2 (5 bases). Germline values: CDR1 SGHNT, CDR2 YYREEE (reference sequence). There are 14 residues in the CDR3. CDR3 DNA: TGCGCCAGCAGCCAAGGGCGGGTCTCCTACGAGCAGTACTTC. Its translation is CASSQGRVSYEQYF.

Of note for this clonotype: The germline gene is not matched at one end of the junction; a read error may be the cause. V gene TRBV12-3 or TRBV12-4 combines with J gene TRBJ1-5; 8 bases fit TRBD1. CDR3 length equals 14 residues. CDR3 region: CASTPDRDNQPQHF. The DNA of the CDR3 is TGTGCTAGCACTCCGGACAGGGACAATCAGCCCCAGCATTTT.

V and J are TRBV19 and TRBJ2-7; D is perhaps TRBD2 (6 bases). The DNA end is more similar to TRBJ2-1, so the J call may be wrong. Germline CDR1 is LNHDA and CDR2 is SQIVND (reference sequence). CDR3 size: 11 residues. The CDR3 protein is CASGSRGEQFF. The DNA of the CDR3 is TGTGCCAGTGGGTCGCGGGGCGAGCAGTTCTTC.

On this clonotype: Germline and junction disagree at one end, which may indicate a read error. The rearrangement joins TRBV5-1 to TRBJ2-7, with 7 nucleotides matching TRBD1. CDR3 size: 14 residues. From germline, CDR1 is SGHRS and CDR2 YFSETQ. The CDR3 DNA reads as TGTGCCAGCAGCTCCGAGGGGACAGTCTACGAGCAGTACTTC. Protein product: CASSSEGTVYEQYF.

This clonotype was seen just once. The genes are TRBV7-8 and TRBJ1-5, with D unresolved. The CDR3 is made up of 13 amino acids. V lost 5 bases and J 9 bases, leaving 14 bases between the germline ends. Germline assignment: CDR1 SGHVS and CDR2 FQNEAQ. CDR3 amino acids: CASSPGSLTPQHF. The CDR3 DNA reads as TGTGCCAGCAGCCCCGGGTCCCTTACGCCCCAGCATTTT.

This clonotype was observed a single time. The CDR3: CASSTGQGGYAEAFF. CDR3 nucleotides: TGTGCCAGCAGCACGGGACAGGGGGGCTACGCGGAAGCTTTCTTT. The V and J genes are TRBV7-9 and TRBJ1-1; TRBD1 aligns across 11 bases. With V trimmed by 5 bases and J by 8 bases, 10 bases remained unmatched. There are 15 residues in the CDR3. CDR1 is SEHNR and CDR2 is FQNEAQ in the germline V gene (reference sequence).

As for this clonotype: This may be a read error, as it is one base from a much larger clone. The CDR3 bases are TGTGCCATCAGTTCAGGTGAGCCCCAGCATTTT. Residues: CAISSGEPQHF. The chain links TRBV10-3 to TRBJ1-5; no clear D gene. Germline V gives CDR1 ENHRY, CDR2 SYGVKD. Deletions cut 5 bases from V and 8 bases from J, with 7 bases between. The CDR3 length is 11 residues.

This clonotype showed up just a few times. The chain carries TRBV24-1 and TRBJ2-2; 7 bases are shared with TRBD1. Germline lookup yields CDR1 KGHDR and CDR2 SFDVKD. The CDR3 is 15 residues long. The ends lost 11 bases at V and 6 bases at J; junction bases unmatched: 14. The CDR3 sequence: CASSRQGEVAGELFF. CDR3 bases: TGTGCCAGCAGCCGACAGGGTGAGGTTGCCGGGGAGCTGTTTTTT.

V usage is TRBV11-1 and J usage is TRBJ2-6; D possibly uses TRBD1 or TRBD2 (5 bases each). V was cut by 2 bases and J by 4 bases, with 9 bases left in between. The CDR3 consists of 15 residues. Germline V gene sequence: CDR1 SGHAT, CDR2 FQDESV (reference sequence). The CDR3 protein is CASSLRWDGANVLTF. CDR3 in DNA: TGTGCCAGCAGCTTAAGGTGGGACGGGGCCAACGTCCTGACTTTC.

This clonotype was detected ten times or more. The J gene is TRBJ1-3, the V gene TRBV10-2; D perhaps matches TRBD1 (5 bases). Germline V gene lookup returns CDR1 WSHSY and CDR2 SAAADI. Trimming took 7 bases from V and 0 from J, leaving 16 bases between them. The CDR3 covers 16 residues. The DNA for the CDR3 is TGCGCCAGCACTCCCATCCTCGGGGCCTCTGGAAACACCATATATTTT. It codes for CASTPILGASGNTIYF.

This clonotype was counted ten times or more. The rearrangement links TRBV12-3 or TRBV12-4 to TRBJ1-1; maybe TRBD1 (6 bases). V was pared by 7 bases and J by 2 bases, with 14 bases between. CDR3 size: 14 residues. The CDR3 DNA is TGTGCCAGCACCCTGGGACACAGTAACACTGAAGCTTTCTTT. This translates into CASTLGHSNTEAFF.

This clonotype occurred many times. V usage is TRBV25-1 and J usage is TRBJ1-2; unclear D gene. Germline loops: CDR1 MGHDK, CDR2 SYGVNS. The ends were cut back, 1 base at V and 4 bases at J, with 4 bases in the middle. The CDR3 length is 12 residues. CDR3 region: CASSESSYGYTF. The CDR3 DNA sequence: TGTGCCAGCAGTGAATCTTCCTATGGCTACACCTTC.

The rearrangement joins TRBV5-1 to TRBJ2-7, with TRBD1 as a possible D gene (6 bases). The length of the CDR3 is 15 residues. V lost 0 bases, J lost 2 bases, and 12 bases lay in between. CDR1 and CDR2 (germline): SGHRS, YFSETQ. The CDR3 sequence: CASSLAARGPYEQYF. The CDR3 region has the DNA TGCGCCAGCAGCTTGGCAGCCAGGGGACCCTACGAGCAGTACTTC.

As to this clonotype: A much larger clone differs by one base, so this may be a read error. The chain has TRBV12-3 or TRBV12-4 and TRBJ2-7, with 9 bases matching TRBD1. Germline trimming cut 5 bases from V and 6 bases from J; bases unmatched to any gene: 8. The CDR3 totals 14 residues. The CDR3 protein is CASSRGTGNCEQYF. The CDR3, as DNA: TGTGCCAGCAGTCGGGGGACAGGGAACTGCGAGCAGTACTTC.

The CDR3 DNA sequence: TGCAGCGTTGGGGCGGATGGCTACACCTTC. This gives the protein CSVGADGYTF. This chain uses TRBV29-1 with TRBJ1-2, with no clear D. V was clipped by 4 bases and J by 6 bases, with 6 bases between them. Germline V gene data show CDR1 as SQVTM and CDR2 as ANQGSEA. The CDR3 runs to 10 residues.

This clonotype has a single count. No conserved phenylalanine or tryptophan ends this CDR3, so it is likely a read error. This chain uses TRBV7-9 with TRBJ1-2; 8 bases fit TRBD1. J lost 5 bases, V lost 5 bases, and 7 bases had no gene match. The CDR3 runs to 14 residues. From germline, CDR1 is SEHNR and CDR2 FQNEAQ (reference sequence). The CDR3 loop is CASSQGQGGYGYTL. The CDR3 bases are TGTGCCAGCAGCCAAGGACAGGGAGGATATGGCTACACCCTC.

This clonotype was detected many times. This rearrangement joins TRBV25-1 to TRBJ1-6, with 7 bases that match TRBD1. In germline, CDR1 is MGHDK, CDR2 SYGVNS. The V gene end was trimmed by 0 bases and the J gene end by 9 bases; junction bases not matched to a gene: 5. The CDR3 consists of 15 residues. This CDR3 is CASSEYRTGASPLHF. CDR3 nucleotides: TGTGCCAGCAGTGAATATCGAACAGGGGCTTCACCCCTCCACTTT.

For this clonotype: With a much larger clone just one base away, this may be a read error. The CDR3: CATSDPSDRGGYEQYF. The CDR3 DNA follows: TGTGCCACCAGTGATCCTTCGGACAGGGGTGGTTACGAGCAGTACTTC. The rearrangement links TRBV24-1 to TRBJ2-7, with 9 bases fitting TRBD1. The CDR3 sequence is 16 residues long. V trimming: 3 bases; J trimming: 4 bases; junction bases outside the gene matches: 9. CDR1 KGHDR and CDR2 SFDVKD come from the germline V gene.

For this clonotype: A read error is possible here, since a much larger clone lies one base away. The CDR3 does not close with the conserved phenylalanine or tryptophan, likely indicating a read error. The chain employs TRBV7-2 and TRBJ2-5; TRBD2 aligns across 10 bases. Germline CDR1 and CDR2: SGHTA and FQGNSA. V lost 5 bases, J lost 2 bases, and 11 bases stayed unmatched. The CDR3 runs 17 residues. This chain's CDR3 is CASSSTGTSELQETQYC. The DNA of the CDR3 is TGTGCCAGCAGCAGTACCGGGACTAGCGAGCTACAAGAGACCCAGTACTGC.

This clonotype came up once. This chain uses TRBV20-1 with TRBJ2-7; 9 bases align to TRBD2. Trimming removed 0 bases from V and 2 bases from J; junction bases left unmatched: 5. The CDR3 loop spans 15 amino acids. Per germline, CDR1 DFQATT and CDR2 SNEGSKA (reference sequence). CDR3 residues: CSARDFSGSAYEQYF. CDR3 bases: TGCAGTGCTAGAGATTTTAGCGGGAGTGCCTACGAGCAGTACTTC.

On this clonotype itself: A junction end diverges from the germline sequence, so it may reflect a read error. The rearrangement uses TRBV5-5 and TRBJ1-6; 7 bases fit TRBD1. The CDR3 has 17 residues. The germline gives CDR1 SGHKS, CDR2 YYEKEE (reference sequence). CDR3 sequence reads: CASNSPATGLYNSPLHF. The CDR3 DNA reads TGCGCCAGCAATTCGCCCGCGACAGGGCTCTATAATTCACCCCTCCACTTT. The full variable domain, in which reference TRBV5-5 and TRBJ1-6 provide the parts outside the CDR3, is DAGVTQSPTHLIKTRGQQVTLRCSPISGHKSVSWYQQVLGQGPQFIFQYYEKEERGRGNFPDRFSARQFPNYSSELNVNALLLGDSALYLCASNSPATGLYNSPLHFGNGTRLTVT.

The chain recombines TRBV6-9 with TRBJ1-4, with D uncertain. V lost 5 bases, J lost 5 bases, and 15 bases lay in between. The length of the CDR3 is 15 residues. CDR1 is MNHGY and CDR2 is SVAAGI in the germline V gene. The CDR3 DNA sequence: TGTGCCAGCAGTACCCTATTGGCGGAGAATGAAAAACTGTTTTTT. It codes for CASSTLLAENEKLFF.

This clonotype was found many times. The rearrangement joins TRBV14 to TRBJ1-1; no clear D. The germline CDR1 and CDR2 sequences are SGHDN and FVKESK. The CDR3 loop spans 15 amino acids. The V and J ends lost 2 bases and 1 base respectively, with 11 bases between them. This chain's CDR3 is CASSQIGGRNTEAFF. The CDR3 DNA follows: TGTGCCAGCAGCCAAATCGGCGGGCGGAACACTGAAGCTTTCTTT.

The chain combines TRBV10-3 with TRBJ1-4; D possibly corresponds to TRBD1 (5 bases). CDR3 length equals 14 residues. The germline V gene has CDR1 ENHRY and CDR2 SYGVKD. Trimming cost V 10 bases and J 7 bases, with 19 bases left between them. The CDR3 DNA reads as TGTGCCAGCAATCCTTTAGGGGCGGCTGAAAAACTGTTTTTT. Translating gives CASNPLGAAEKLFF.

In this sample, this clonotype turned up a few times. The chain is built from TRBV7-3 and TRBJ2-7; TRBD2 is a possible D gene (7 bases). The V gene lost 3 bases and the J gene lost 7 bases, with 22 bases spanning the gap. Germline loops: CDR1 SGHTA, CDR2 FQGTGA. CDR3 size: 16 residues. The CDR3 region is CASSFRGGEGGAEQYF. The CDR3 bases are TGTGCCAGCAGCTTTAGGGGAGGGGAGGGGGGGGCAGAGCAGTACTTC.

There are a few counts of this clonotype. A clone one base away is much larger, so this may be a read error. This CDR3 is missing its conserved last phenylalanine or tryptophan, likely due to a read error. This sequence joins TRBV7-9 and TRBJ1-6; no definite D call. The length of the CDR3 is 14 residues. V shed 6 bases and J shed 5 bases, with 11 bases lying between them. Looked up from germline, CDR1 is SEHNR and CDR2 is FQNEAQ (reference sequence). CDR3 coding DNA: TGTGCCAGCAGTGAAATGGCAGATAATTCACCCCTCCACCTT. Its protein is CASSEMADNSPLHL.

The rearrangement joins TRBV14 to TRBJ2-1; a weak D match, TRBD2 (5 bases). CDR3 length: 15 amino acids. The V end was cut by 5 bases, the J end by 3 bases, with 14 bases between. The germline gives CDR1 SGHDN, CDR2 FVKESK. In nucleotides, the CDR3 is TGTGCCAGCAGCGTCACGACTACACTCTACAATGAGCAGTTCTTC. It encodes CASSVTTTLYNEQFF.

In this sample, this clonotype turned up many times. V usage is TRBV14 and J usage is TRBJ2-7; 8 bases agree with TRBD1. The CDR3 covers 14 residues. The germline V gene encodes CDR1 SGHDN and CDR2 FVKESK. V lost 1 base and J lost 7; bases outside the gene matches: 6. CDR3 loop: CASSQVQGAREQYF. In nucleotides, the CDR3 is TGTGCCAGCAGCCAAGTCCAGGGGGCGCGTGAGCAGTACTTC.

J is TRBJ2-5 and V is TRBV12-5; 7 nucleotides align to TRBD2. The CDR3 runs to 12 residues. In germline, CDR1 is LGHNT, CDR2 FRNRAP. The CDR3 reads CASRGGGGTQYF. The DNA for the CDR3 is TGTGCCAGCCGGGGCGGGGGAGGGACCCAGTACTTC.

CDR3 loop: CASSIDQGTGYTF. CDR3 DNA: TGTGCCAGTAGTATAGATCAAGGGACTGGCTACACCTTC. The rearrangement links TRBV19 to TRBJ1-2; TRBD1 is a possible D gene (5 bases). Germline assignment: CDR1 LNHDA and CDR2 SQIVND (reference sequence). The CDR3 sequence is 13 residues long. With 0 bases removed from V and 7 bases from J, the gap between germline ends came to 9 bases.